This TCR beta chain comes out of a study of beta chain features in type 1 diabetes. As every portion of the isolated RNA was reverse transcribed, the sequencing read expressed TCRB transcripts. Sequencing was performed with immunoSEQ multiplex PCR; in TCRdb, only in-frame clones are kept and a portion is missing. The sample holds 500,000 to 700,000 clones, less than 20% seen once. This clone was detected only a few times. This CDR3 has 15 amino acids. Trimming pared 5 bases from V and 2 bases from J, leaving 15 bases between. In germline, CDR1 is GTSNPN, CDR2 SVGIG (reference sequence). V and J are TRBV30 and TRBJ2-2; possibly TRBD1 for D (6 bases). This TCR was recovered from a man aged 18 to 29 in good health. The specimen sequenced was naive CD4+ T cells from blood. DNA for the CDR3: TGTGCCTGGGGGGATGGACAGCTTAACACCGGGGAGCTGTTTTTT. Translating it yields CAWGDGQLNTGELFF.